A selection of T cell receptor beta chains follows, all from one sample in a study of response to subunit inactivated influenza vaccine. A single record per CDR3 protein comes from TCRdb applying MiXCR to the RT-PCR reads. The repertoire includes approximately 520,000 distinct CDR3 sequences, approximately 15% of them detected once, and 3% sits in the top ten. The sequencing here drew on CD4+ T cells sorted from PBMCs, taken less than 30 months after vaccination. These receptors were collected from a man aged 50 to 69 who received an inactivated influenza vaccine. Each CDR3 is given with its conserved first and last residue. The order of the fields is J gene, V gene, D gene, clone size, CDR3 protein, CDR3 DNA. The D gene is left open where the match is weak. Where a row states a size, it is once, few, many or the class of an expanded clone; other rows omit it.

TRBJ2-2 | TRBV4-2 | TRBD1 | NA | CASSPGQGTGELFF | TGTGCCAGCAGCCCTGGACAGGGAACCGGGGAGCTGTTTTTT
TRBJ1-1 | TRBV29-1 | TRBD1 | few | CSVVGTGYYAEAFF | TGCAGCGTTGTCGGGACAGGGTATTACGCTGAAGCTTTCTTT
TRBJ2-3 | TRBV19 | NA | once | CASSPQQGELSDTQYF | TGTGCCAGTAGTCCCCAACAGGGCGAGTTGTCAGATACGCAGTATTTT
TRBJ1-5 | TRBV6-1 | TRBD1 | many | CASTGTGGRQPQHF | TGTGCCAGCACCGGGACAGGGGGCCGGCAGCCCCAGCATTTT
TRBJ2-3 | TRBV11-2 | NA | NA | CASSSRNLRGIVDTQYF | TGTGCCAGCAGCTCCCGAAATCTCAGGGGAATTGTAGATACGCAGTATTTT
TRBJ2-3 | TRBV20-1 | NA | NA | CSAVPGAGTDTQYF | TGCAGTGCTGTCCCAGGAGCAGGCACAGATACGCAGTATTTT
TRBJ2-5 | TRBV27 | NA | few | CASSSGTVQETQYF | TGTGCCAGCAGTTCTGGGACTGTCCAAGAGACCCAGTACTTC
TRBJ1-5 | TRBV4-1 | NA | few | CASSQVVISRFTNQPQHF | TGCGCCAGCAGCCAAGTGGTAATTAGTCGTTTCACCAATCAGCCCCAGCATTTT
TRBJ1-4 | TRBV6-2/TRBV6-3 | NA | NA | CASSYKDREKLFF | TGTGCCAGCAGTTACAAGGACCGAGAAAAACTGTTTTTT
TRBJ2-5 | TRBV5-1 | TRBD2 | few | CASSLGSGGRQETQYF | TGCGCCAGCAGCTTGGGTAGCGGGGGGCGACAAGAGACCCAGTACTTC
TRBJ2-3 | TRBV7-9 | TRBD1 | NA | CASSWDRATDTQYF | TGTGCCAGCAGCTGGGACAGAGCCACAGATACGCAGTATTTT
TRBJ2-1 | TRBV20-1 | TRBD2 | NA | CSARDPTSGSYNEQFF | TGCAGTGCTAGAGATCCTACTAGCGGGTCCTACAATGAGCAGTTCTTC
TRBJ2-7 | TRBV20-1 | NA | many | CSARGSSDRAYEQYF | TGCAGTGCTAGAGGATCTAGCGACAGGGCCTACGAGCAGTACTTC
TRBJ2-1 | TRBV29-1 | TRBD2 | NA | CSVVGGRAFDEQFF | TGCAGCGTTGTAGGCGGGAGGGCCTTTGATGAGCAGTTCTTC